This TCR beta chain was captured in a study of OX40 agonist ivuxolimab in advanced cancers. Looking at the study overall: Patients received intravenous ivuxolimab every 2 weeks at 0.01 to 10 mg/kg. Study-level results: Expanded clones tended on average to be more numerous among CD8+ T cells than CD4+. Partial responders receiving 0.1-3.0 mg/kg showed among the lowest clonal expansion.

Germline V gene data show CDR1 as SEHNR and CDR2 as FQNEAQ (reference sequence). With 3 bases clipped from V and 3 bases from J, the junction kept 7 bases outside the gene matches. The CDR3 runs 15 residues. Points on this clone: No antigen is known for it.

Method: immunoSEQ multiplex PCR; TCRdb's copy keeps in-frame clones and lacks some. Of about 34,000 clones in the sample, 80% to 95% were seen once. This specimen was CD4+ or CD8+ T cells sorted from blood, taken in a trial of the OX40 agonist ivuxolimab. The source of this sequence is an adult with an advanced solid tumor such as melanoma, head and neck, liver or kidney cancer. The rearrangement joins TRBV7-9 to TRBJ1-1, with TRBD1 identical over 7 bases. The CDR3 bases are TGTGCCAGCAGCTTGAGACAGGGATCGGACACTGAAGCTTTCTTT. It codes for CASSLRQGSDTEAFF.